This T cell receptor (beta chain) came from a study of Ad26.COV2.S vaccination and SARS-CoV-2 variants. Germline loops: CDR1 SGHVS, CDR2 FQNEAQ. V gave up 3 bases and J gave up 6 bases; unmatched junction bases: 8. CDR3 length equals 15 residues. As for this clone: Antigen unknown.

Treatment indicated: approximately 18 received Ad26.COV2.S at low or high dose, single or two shots; roughly five received placebo; per-sample allocation not given. Day 63 after the first injection of vaccine or placebo was the sampling time. The protocol was immunoSEQ multiplex PCR, while the TCRdb copy is restricted to in-frame clones and leaves out a portion. In the table there are over 350,000 clones, 80% to 90% of which are singletons. Overall study results and limits: The authors reported substantial breadth in spike-specific CD8+ and CD4+ T cell responses after vaccination.

The V and J genes are TRBV7-8 and TRBJ2-1; 7 nucleotides line up with TRBD2. The sequence derives from a person aged 18-60 years who received the Ad26.COV2.S COVID-19 vaccine or a placebo. Here the sequenced sample was peripheral blood, taken in a trial of Ad26.COV2.S vaccine versus placebo. The CDR3 sequence is CASSFFIGGSNEQFF. CDR3 nucleotide sequence: TGTGCCAGCAGCTTTTTCATCGGGGGGTCCAATGAGCAGTTCTTC.